This T cell receptor (beta chain) derives from a study of blood T cell repertoires in COVID-19. Overall study context: Material from acute and convalescent COVID-19 was sourced from the United States, Italy and Spain.

This clone turned up a few times. The participants were between 18 and 89 years old and came from 24 US areas. Libraries were prepared by immunoSEQ multiplex PCR; TCRdb keeps only in-frame clonotypes and omits some of them. The repertoire holds hundreds of thousands of clones, with around 87% as singletons. The sample taken for sequencing was PBMCs or T cells enriched from blood (not recorded which). The TCR comes from a man in his thirties or forties who had recovered from COVID-19.

The CDR3 DNA reads TGTGCCTGGAGTAGAACGGGACTAGCGGGAGTAATGGTCCACGAGCAGTACTTC. Amino acids: CAWSRTGLAGVMVHEQYF. V usage is TRBV30 and J usage is TRBJ2-7; TRBD2 matches 14 bases. V lost 2 bases to trimming and J lost 5 bases; unmatched junction nucleotides: 14. CDR1 is GTSNPN and CDR2 is SVGIG in the germline V gene (reference sequence). This CDR3 has 18 amino acids.